A single sample gave rise to the 14 T cell receptor beta chains below, sequenced in a study of identifying expanded T cells in peripheral blood (dated by TCRdb to about 2019). The method behind the library was the immunoSEQ multiplex PCR assay. Drawn from immuneACCESS, this table holds only the in-frame rearrangements with V and J called that TCRdb kept. Clones are partly lost; checked studies trace under half to an unresolved V gene and leave the rest unexplained. Within this sample are approximately 110,000 clones, with about 88% of them counted one time only. 7.5% to 9.5% of the sample is taken by the ten largest. Material for sequencing was blood. The receptors shown here come from a person aged 18 to 75 in good health.

The rearrangement links TRBV4-2 to TRBJ1-1; D gene uncertain. Germline V gene sequence: CDR1 LGHNA, CDR2 YNFKEQ. The germline V and J ends were trimmed by 4 bases and 1 base, with 13 bases remaining between them. The CDR3 sequence is 15 residues long. The CDR3 DNA follows: TGTGCCAGCAGCCCCCCAGGCACGGGGAACACTGAAGCTTTCTTT. Its protein product is CASSPPGTGNTEAFF.

The genes are TRBV15 and TRBJ2-7; D unresolved. CDR3 length equals 13 residues. V was cut by 6 bases and J by 3 bases, with 12 bases left in between. Germline V lookup: CDR1 LNHNV, CDR2 YYDKDF (reference sequence). This CDR3 is CATSRAVNYEQYF. The CDR3 region has the DNA TGTGCCACCAGTCGGGCTGTTAACTACGAGCAGTACTTC.

V and J are TRBV7-2 and TRBJ2-7, with 8 positions matching TRBD1. Trimming at V came to 5 bases and at J to 5 bases, leaving 8 bases not matched to a gene. The CDR3 covers 14 residues. The germline gives CDR1 SGHTA, CDR2 FQGNSA. The CDR3 bases are TGTGCCAGCAGCGCTAGACAGGGGTTCGACGAGCAGTACTTC. Its translation: CASSARQGFDEQYF.

This chain connects TRBV10-3 to TRBJ2-7; D is undetermined. This CDR3 is 12 amino acids long. Trimming took 6 bases from V and 0 from J, leaving 6 bases between them. Germline CDR1 is ENHRY and CDR2 is SYGVKD. The CDR3 bases are TGTGCCATCAGACAGAGCTCCTACGAGCAGTACTTC. The encoded protein is CAIRQSSYEQYF.

The chain couples TRBV28 to TRBJ1-2; no clear D. Trimming took off 5 bases at V and 4 bases at J, with 8 bases between the two ends. This CDR3 is built from 12 residues. The germline V gene has CDR1 MDHEN and CDR2 SYDVKM. This CDR3 reads CASSRSGYGYTF. CDR3 coding DNA: TGTGCCAGCAGTCGGTCGGGCTATGGCTACACCTTC.

CDR3 DNA sequence: TGTGCCAGCAGCCCCGGGACAGGGTACGAGCAGTACTTC. Protein: CASSPGTGYEQYF. J is TRBJ2-7 and V is TRBV7-6; 9 nucleotides align to TRBD1. Germline values: CDR1 SGHVS, CDR2 FNYEAQ. This CDR3 comprises 13 residues. The J segment lost 4 bases and the V segment lost 5 bases, leaving 3 bases of the junction unmatched. Based on the CDR3 plus reference TRBV7-6 and TRBJ2-7, the full variable domain is GAGVSQSPRYKVTKRGQDVALRCDPISGHVSLYWYRQALGQGPEFLTYFNYEAQQDKSGLPNDRFSAERPEGSISTLTIQRTEQRDSAMYRCASSPGTGYEQYFGPGTRLTVT.

The gene calls are TRBV5-8 and TRBJ1-2, with D possibly TRBD1 on 5 matching bases. In germline, CDR1 is SGHTS, CDR2 YDEGEE. CDR3 size: 16 residues. V lost 0 bases and J lost 2, with 14 bases in between. The CDR3 is CASSLVPGRTNYGYTF. As DNA, the CDR3 is TGTGCCAGCAGCTTGGTCCCGGGACGGACGAACTATGGCTACACCTTC.

The rearrangement links TRBV19 to TRBJ1-1; D is unclear. Germline V gene lookup returns CDR1 LNHDA and CDR2 SQIVND (reference sequence). This CDR3 comprises 14 residues. V dropped 5 bases and J dropped 1 base, with 11 bases sitting between them. In DNA form, the CDR3 reads TGTGCCAGTAGTGAAACTTGGTCGAACACTGAAGCTTTCTTT. This codes for CASSETWSNTEAFF.

This chain uses TRBV4-1 with TRBJ1-5, with no clear D. In germline, CDR1 is MGHRA, CDR2 YSYEKL. V was cut by 0 bases and J by 5 bases, with 11 bases left in between. This CDR3 comprises 15 residues. CDR3 loop: CASSQDNREYQPQHF. The CDR3 DNA reads TGCGCCAGCAGCCAAGATAATCGGGAATATCAGCCCCAGCATTTT.

The V call is TRBV6-6, the J call TRBJ1-2, with 7 positions matching TRBD1. V was clipped by 2 bases and J by 4 bases; unmatched bases: 4. CDR3 size: 14 residues. Germline V gene lookup returns CDR1 MNHNY and CDR2 SVGAGI (reference sequence). The CDR3 bases are TGTGCCAGCAGTTACGGGCGACAGGGCTATGGCTACACCTTC. It is translated as CASSYGRQGYGYTF.

In this sample, this clone turned up a few times. This rearrangement joins TRBV10-1 to TRBJ2-3; D not resolved. The length of the CDR3 is 14 residues. Germline V gene data show CDR1 as WNHNN and CDR2 as SYGVQD (reference sequence). V lost 9 bases and J lost 0, with 13 bases in between. The CDR3 loop reads CASPHPESTDTQYF. As DNA, the CDR3 is TGCGCCAGTCCACACCCAGAAAGCACAGATACGCAGTATTTT.

The V call is TRBV5-1, the J call TRBJ1-4; TRBD1 agrees at 7 bases. The germline V gene encodes CDR1 SGHRS and CDR2 YFSETQ. This CDR3 region has 16 residues. Unmatched junction bases numbered 5, after V lost 0 bases and J lost 3 bases. The CDR3 DNA is TGCGCCAGCAGCTTGGCTCCCGGGACAGCTAATGAAAAACTGTTTTTT. Translated: CASSLAPGTANEKLFF.

The chain has TRBV18 and TRBJ2-3; no firm D call. The CDR3 runs to 15 residues. Germline values: CDR1 KGHSH, CDR2 LQKENI. V lost 1 base, J lost 9 bases, and 17 bases lay in between. In nucleotides, the CDR3 is TGTGCCAGCTCACCACAAGCTAGGTCAGCGCGGACGCAGTATTTT. This codes for CASSPQARSARTQYF.

The rearrangement links TRBV11-2 to TRBJ2-7, with TRBD2 as a possible D gene (6 bases). Germline V gene data show CDR1 as SGHAT and CDR2 as FQNNGV. The length of the CDR3 is 11 residues. The V gene lost 5 bases and the J gene lost 5 bases, with 7 bases spanning the gap. Here the CDR3 reads CASSGGNEQYF. In nucleotides, the CDR3 is TGTGCCAGCAGCGGGGGGAACGAGCAGTACTTC.